Presented here are 15 T cell receptor beta chains from one specimen sequenced in a study of T-cell memory formation after mild COVID-19. TCRdb reprocessed the 5' RACE reads with MiXCR, giving one entry per CDR3 protein. The sample contains approximately 480,000 distinct CDR3 sequences, over 15% of which appear only once. Specimen: PBMCs or a T cell subset sorted from them (not recorded which). Receptors were obtained from an adult woman who had mild COVID-19 (a few samples of this study predate the infection). Cell type and time point are not known.

V and J are TRBV12-3 or TRBV12-4 and TRBJ2-2, with D perhaps matching TRBD1 or TRBD2 (5 bases each). The CDR3 sequence is 14 residues long. Trimming removed 0 bases at V and 4 bases at J, with 6 bases between. As DNA, the CDR3 is TGTGCCAGCAGTTTAGCGGGACCCACCGGGGAGCTGTTTTTT. Translated: CASSLAGPTGELFF.

This sequence joins TRBV12-3 or TRBV12-4 and TRBJ2-3; D might be TRBD1 (5 bases). The CDR3 spans 15 residues. V was trimmed by 2 bases and J by 1 base, leaving 10 bases between them. Written as DNA, the CDR3 is TGTGCCAGCAGTTTATGGGGCCCGGGCACAGATACGCAGTATTTT. It encodes CASSLWGPGTDTQYF.

This clonotype was counted only a few times. The CDR3 DNA sequence: TGTGCCAGCAGCATAGAGGACTGGATGGGCATTCAGTACTTC. This translates into CASSIEDWMGIQYF. The chain couples TRBV7-8 to TRBJ2-4; D is perhaps TRBD2 (5 bases). Looked up from germline, CDR1 is SGHVS and CDR2 is FQNEAQ. The CDR3 contains 14 residues. Trimming took 5 bases from V and 9 from J, leaving 17 bases between them.

The chain employs TRBV6-5 and TRBJ2-3; D not resolved. In germline, CDR1 is MNHEY, CDR2 SVGAGI. Trimming removed 6 bases from V and 0 bases from J, with 10 bases in between. The CDR3 runs 14 residues. The CDR3 protein is CASSPAPSTDTQYF. CDR3 DNA: TGTGCCAGCAGCCCGGCTCCAAGCACAGATACGCAGTATTTT.

This chain connects TRBV20-1 to TRBJ2-1; 9 bases match TRBD2. The germline V gene has CDR1 DFQATT and CDR2 SNEGSKA (reference sequence). This CDR3 has 16 residues. The J segment lost 2 bases and the V segment lost 2 bases, leaving 7 bases of the junction unmatched. CDR3 in amino acids: CSARPIAGEAYNEQFF. For the CDR3, the DNA is TGCAGTGCTAGACCGATAGCGGGAGAGGCCTACAATGAGCAGTTCTTC.

This clonotype was counted only a few times. The chain recombines TRBV12-3 or TRBV12-4 with TRBJ1-2; 10 bases fit TRBD1. J gave up 8 bases and V 5 bases, and 11 bases lay outside the gene matches. CDR3 length: 15 amino acids. CDR3: CASSPTVQGQGGYTF. Written as DNA, the CDR3 is TGTGCCAGCAGTCCTACGGTACAGGGACAGGGGGGCTACACCTTC.

The J gene is TRBJ2-7, the V gene TRBV20-1; the match to TRBD2 covers 9 bases. Trimming took 0 bases from V and 4 from J; bases not matched to a gene: 7. The CDR3 covers 15 residues. Germline CDR1 is DFQATT and CDR2 is SNEGSKA (reference sequence). The DNA of the CDR3 is TGCAGTGCTAGAGATAGCGGGAGTCGTTTTTACGAGCAGTACTTC. Translated: CSARDSGSRFYEQYF.

The chain carries TRBV12-3 or TRBV12-4 and TRBJ2-1, with no clear D. This CDR3 spans 13 amino acids. Trimming removed 6 bases from V and 7 bases from J, with 13 bases in between. CDR3 amino acids: CASRPDHRNEQFF. The CDR3, as DNA: TGTGCCAGCAGGCCAGACCATAGGAATGAGCAGTTCTTC.

At least ten counts were recorded for this clonotype. The chain uses TRBV6-2 or TRBV6-3 and TRBJ1-5; D gene unclear. V gave up 6 bases and J gave up 1 base, with 4 bases separating them. This CDR3 has 12 amino acids. Germline-derived CDR1 and CDR2 are MNHEY and SVGEGT. CDR3 sequence (DNA): TGTGCCAGCAGGGACAGCAATCAGCCCCAGCATTTT. It specifies CASRDSNQPQHF.

This clonotype was found a few times. The chain combines TRBV7-9 with TRBJ1-4; D may be TRBD1 (5 bases). The germline V gene has CDR1 SEHNR and CDR2 FQNEAQ (reference sequence). V shed 2 bases and J shed 7 bases, with 8 bases lying between them. The CDR3 is made up of 13 amino acids. This CDR3 is CASSLWTPEKLFF. CDR3 bases: TGTGCCAGCAGCTTATGGACACCTGAAAAACTGTTTTTT.

This clonotype was seen a handful of times. The genes are TRBV7-2 and TRBJ1-4; TRBD1 matches at 8 bases. Germline CDR1 reads SGHTA; CDR2 reads FQGNSA. The V and J ends lost 4 bases and 8 bases, in that order; junction bases with no gene match: 12. This CDR3 is 16 amino acids long. The chain's CDR3 is CASSYLPGGLGEKLFF. The DNA for the CDR3 is TGTGCCAGCAGCTACCTCCCAGGGGGCCTAGGGGAAAAACTGTTTTTT. Based on the CDR3 plus reference TRBV7-2 and TRBJ1-4, the full variable domain is GAGVSQSPSNKVTEKGKDVELRCDPISGHTALYWYRQSLGQGLEFLIYFQGNSAPDKSGLPSDRFSAERTGGSVSTLTIQRTQQEDSAVYLCASSYLPGGLGEKLFFGSGTQLSVL.

This clonotype was picked up a small number of times. J is TRBJ2-5 and V is TRBV6-5, with 10 bases that match TRBD2. Germline loops: CDR1 MNHEY, CDR2 SVGAGI. The CDR3 has 17 amino acids. The J segment lost 5 bases and the V segment lost 6 bases, leaving 15 bases of the junction unmatched. The CDR3 here is CASRSSELAGIYETQYF. The CDR3 DNA reads TGTGCCAGCAGAAGCTCTGAACTAGCGGGAATTTATGAGACCCAGTACTTC.

The rearrangement uses TRBV5-4 and TRBJ2-7, with D possibly being TRBD1 (6 bases). Germline assignment: CDR1 SGHNT and CDR2 YYREEE (reference sequence). CDR3 length: 13 amino acids. V lost 3 bases, J lost 3 bases, and 10 bases lay in between. CDR3 in amino acids: CASSWGHNYEQYF. CDR3 DNA sequence: TGTGCCAGCAGCTGGGGACACAACTACGAGCAGTACTTC.

This clonotype was counted a single time. The chain carries TRBV7-9 and TRBJ2-5; no reliable D call. Between the trimmed V and J ends, which lost 5 bases and 5 bases, there was a span of 18 bases. The CDR3 covers 15 residues. Germline CDR1 and CDR2: SEHNR and FQNEAQ (reference sequence). CDR3 DNA: TGTGCCAGCAGCACCGGTGGCGTGAGGTGGGAGACCCAGTACTTC. It translates to CASSTGGVRWETQYF.

The chain carries TRBV12-3 or TRBV12-4 and TRBJ1-1; D is ambiguous. CDR3 length: 13 amino acids. V lost 3 bases and J 8 bases, leaving 13 bases between the germline ends. CDR3 DNA sequence: TGTGCCAGCAGTTTTGGGAGGGTAGGGGAAGCTTTCTTT. Residues: CASSFGRVGEAFF.